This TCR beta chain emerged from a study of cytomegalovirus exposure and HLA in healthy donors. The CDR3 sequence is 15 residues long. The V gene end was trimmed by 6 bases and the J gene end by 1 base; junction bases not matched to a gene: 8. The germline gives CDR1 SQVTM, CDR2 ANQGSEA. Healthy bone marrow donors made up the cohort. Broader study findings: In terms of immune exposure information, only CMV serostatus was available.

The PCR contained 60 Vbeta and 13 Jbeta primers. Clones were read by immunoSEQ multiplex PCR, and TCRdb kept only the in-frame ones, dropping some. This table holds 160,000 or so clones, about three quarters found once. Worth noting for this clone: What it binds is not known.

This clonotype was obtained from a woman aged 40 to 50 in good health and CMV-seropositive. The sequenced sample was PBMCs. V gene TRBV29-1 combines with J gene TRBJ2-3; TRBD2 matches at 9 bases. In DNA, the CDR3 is TGCAGCGTGACTGTAGTAGCGGGGGGCACAGATACGCAGTATTTT. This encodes CSVTVVAGGTDTQYF.